This T cell receptor (beta chain) was profiled in a study of blood T cells in healthy people across ages. Regarding the study as a whole: Per million T cells, TCR beta diversity dropped about linearly as age rose. It was the long-lived donors that had more naive CD4+ cells and higher diversity than aged donors.

A minimum of 6 million PBMCs was isolated per sample. Primed by a sample-barcoded 5' primer and a J-beta primer mix, a second PCR proceeded for about 6 to 12 cycles. Unique molecular identifiers of 12 random nucleotides labeled each cDNA. Each CDR3 protein is one row after TCRdb ran MiXCR on the 5' RACE reads. Among about 1.7 million distinct CDR3 sequences listed, roughly 27% were seen once. Trimming took off 6 bases at V and 5 bases at J, with 17 bases between the two ends. There are 14 residues in the CDR3. Germline V gives CDR1 SQVTM, CDR2 ANQGSEA. In regard to this clonotype: What it binds is not known.

This sequence was found in a woman in her twenties or thirties in good health. Sequencing used blood. The V call is TRBV29-1, the J call TRBJ2-1, with D hard to call. The CDR3 nucleotides read TGCAGCGTGTCCCCCCTCGCAGAGGACAATGAGCAGTTCTTC. Protein sequence: CSVSPLAEDNEQFF.